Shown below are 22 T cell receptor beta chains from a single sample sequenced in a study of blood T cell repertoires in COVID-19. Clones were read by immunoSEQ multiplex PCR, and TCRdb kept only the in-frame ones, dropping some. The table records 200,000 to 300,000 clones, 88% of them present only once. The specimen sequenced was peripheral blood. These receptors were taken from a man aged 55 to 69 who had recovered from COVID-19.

The CDR3 loop reads CASSPPGAGYTF. For the CDR3, the DNA is TGTGCCAGCAGCCCCCCAGGGGCTGGCTACACCTTC. The chain recombines TRBV7-9 with TRBJ1-2, with D tentatively TRBD1 (6 bases). Germline CDR1 and CDR2: SEHNR and FQNEAQ (reference sequence). This CDR3 spans 12 amino acids. Trimming took off 5 bases at V and 7 bases at J, with 11 bases between the two ends.

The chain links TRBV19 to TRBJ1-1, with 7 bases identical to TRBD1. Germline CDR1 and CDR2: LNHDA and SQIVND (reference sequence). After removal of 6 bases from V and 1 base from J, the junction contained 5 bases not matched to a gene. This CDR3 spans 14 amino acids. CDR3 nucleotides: TGTGCCAGTAGGGCCCGGGACAGGAACACTGAAGCTTTCTTT. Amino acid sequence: CASRARDRNTEAFF.

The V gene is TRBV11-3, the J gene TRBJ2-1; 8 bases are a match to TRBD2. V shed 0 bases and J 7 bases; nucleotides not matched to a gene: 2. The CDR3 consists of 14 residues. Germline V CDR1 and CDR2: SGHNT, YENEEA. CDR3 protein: CASSLEGTSNEQFF. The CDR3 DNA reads TGTGCCAGCAGCTTAGAGGGGACTAGTAATGAGCAGTTCTTC.

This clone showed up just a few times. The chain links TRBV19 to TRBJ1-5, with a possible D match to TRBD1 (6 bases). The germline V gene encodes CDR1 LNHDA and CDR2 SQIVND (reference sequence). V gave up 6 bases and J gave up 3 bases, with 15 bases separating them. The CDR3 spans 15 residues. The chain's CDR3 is CASSLRTAPNQPQHF. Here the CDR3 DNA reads TGTGCCAGTAGCCTAAGGACAGCGCCCAATCAGCCCCAGCATTTT.

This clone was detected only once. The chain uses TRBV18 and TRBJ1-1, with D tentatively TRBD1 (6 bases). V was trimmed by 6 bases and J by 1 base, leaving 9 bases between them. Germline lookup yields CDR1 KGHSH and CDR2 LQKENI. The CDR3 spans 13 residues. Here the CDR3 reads CASSGQTNTEAFF. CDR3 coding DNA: TGTGCCAGCTCCGGACAGACGAACACTGAAGCTTTCTTT.

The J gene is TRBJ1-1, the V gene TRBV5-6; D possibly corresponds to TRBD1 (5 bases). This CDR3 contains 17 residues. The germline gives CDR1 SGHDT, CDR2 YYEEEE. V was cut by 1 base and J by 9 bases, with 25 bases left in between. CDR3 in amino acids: CASSLRQQALLALKAFF. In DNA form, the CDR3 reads TGTGCCAGCAGCTTGCGGCAACAGGCCCTTTTGGCCCTGAAAGCTTTCTTT. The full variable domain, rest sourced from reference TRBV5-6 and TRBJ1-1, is DAGVTQSPTHLIKTRGQQVTLRCSPKSGHDTVSWYQQALGQGPQFIFQYYEEEERQRGNFPDRFSGHQFPNYSSELNVNALLLGDSALYLCASSLRQQALLALKAFFGQGTRLTVV.

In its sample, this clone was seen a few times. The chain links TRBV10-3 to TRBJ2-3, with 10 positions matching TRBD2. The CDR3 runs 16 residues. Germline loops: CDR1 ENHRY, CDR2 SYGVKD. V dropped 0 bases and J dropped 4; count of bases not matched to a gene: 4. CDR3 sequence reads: CAISESLLAGADTQYF. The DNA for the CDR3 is TGTGCCATCAGTGAGTCCCTCCTAGCGGGGGCAGATACGCAGTATTTT.

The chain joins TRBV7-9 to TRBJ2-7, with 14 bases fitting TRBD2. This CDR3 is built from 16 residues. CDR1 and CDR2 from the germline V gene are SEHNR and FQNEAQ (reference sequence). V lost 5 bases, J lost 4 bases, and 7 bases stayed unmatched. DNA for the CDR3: TGTGCCAGCAGCCTTGGACTAGCGGGGGGTGGATACGAGCAGTACTTC. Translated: CASSLGLAGGGYEQYF.

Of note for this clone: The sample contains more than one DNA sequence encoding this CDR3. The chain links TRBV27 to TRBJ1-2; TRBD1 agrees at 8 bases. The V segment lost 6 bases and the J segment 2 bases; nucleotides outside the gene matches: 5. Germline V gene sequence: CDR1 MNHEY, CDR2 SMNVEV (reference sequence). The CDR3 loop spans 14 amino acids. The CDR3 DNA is TGTGCCAGCAGCCTCCAGGGGGCAAACTATGGCTACACCTTC. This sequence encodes CASSLQGANYGYTF.

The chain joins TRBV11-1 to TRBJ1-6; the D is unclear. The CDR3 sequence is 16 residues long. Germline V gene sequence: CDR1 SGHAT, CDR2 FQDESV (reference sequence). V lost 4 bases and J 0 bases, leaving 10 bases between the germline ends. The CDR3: CASSSSGSSYNSPLHF. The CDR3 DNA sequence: TGTGCCAGCAGCTCTTCCGGGAGCTCCTATAATTCACCCCTCCACTTT.

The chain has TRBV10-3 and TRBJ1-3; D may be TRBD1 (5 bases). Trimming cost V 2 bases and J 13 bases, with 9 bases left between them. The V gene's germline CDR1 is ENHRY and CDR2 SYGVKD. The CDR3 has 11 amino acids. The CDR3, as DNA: TGTGCCATCAGTGAGCCGGGGGAAATATATTTT. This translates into CAISEPGEIYF.

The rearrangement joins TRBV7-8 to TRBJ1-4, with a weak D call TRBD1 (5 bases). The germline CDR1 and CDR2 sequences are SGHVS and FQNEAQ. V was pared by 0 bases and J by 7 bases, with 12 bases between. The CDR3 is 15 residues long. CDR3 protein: CASSLARSRVEKLFF. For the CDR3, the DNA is TGTGCCAGCAGCTTAGCGCGGAGCAGGGTTGAAAAACTGTTTTTT.

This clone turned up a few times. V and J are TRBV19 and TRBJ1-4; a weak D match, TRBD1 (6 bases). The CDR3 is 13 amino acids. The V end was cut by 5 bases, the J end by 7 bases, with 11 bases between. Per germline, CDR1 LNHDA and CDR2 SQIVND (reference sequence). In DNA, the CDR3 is TGTGCCAGTAGTTCAGGGGCCGTTGAAAAACTGTTTTTT. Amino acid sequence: CASSSGAVEKLFF.

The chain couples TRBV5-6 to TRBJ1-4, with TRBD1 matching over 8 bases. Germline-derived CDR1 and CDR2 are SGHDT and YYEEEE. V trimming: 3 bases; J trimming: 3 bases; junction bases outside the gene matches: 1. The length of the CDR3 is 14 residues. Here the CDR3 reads CASSSDRANEKLFF. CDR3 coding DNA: TGTGCCAGCAGCTCGGACAGGGCTAATGAAAAACTGTTTTTT.

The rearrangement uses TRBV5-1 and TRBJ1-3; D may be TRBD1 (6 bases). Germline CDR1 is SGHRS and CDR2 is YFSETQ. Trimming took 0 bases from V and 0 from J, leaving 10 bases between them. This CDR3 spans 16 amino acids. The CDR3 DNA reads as TGCGCCAGCAGCTTGGAAGACAGGCCCTCTGGAAACACCATATATTTT. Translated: CASSLEDRPSGNTIYF.

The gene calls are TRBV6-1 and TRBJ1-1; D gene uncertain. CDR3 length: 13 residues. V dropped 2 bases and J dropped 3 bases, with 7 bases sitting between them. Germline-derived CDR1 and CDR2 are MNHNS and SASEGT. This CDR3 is CASSEPADTEAFF. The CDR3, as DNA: TGTGCCAGCAGTGAACCCGCGGACACTGAAGCTTTCTTT.

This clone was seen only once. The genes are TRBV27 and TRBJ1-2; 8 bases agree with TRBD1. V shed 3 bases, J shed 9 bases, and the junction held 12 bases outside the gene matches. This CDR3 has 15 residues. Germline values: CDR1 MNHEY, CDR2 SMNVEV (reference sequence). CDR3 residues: CASSLEATGGRSYTF. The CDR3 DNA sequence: TGTGCCAGCAGTTTGGAAGCTACAGGGGGTAGGAGCTACACCTTC.

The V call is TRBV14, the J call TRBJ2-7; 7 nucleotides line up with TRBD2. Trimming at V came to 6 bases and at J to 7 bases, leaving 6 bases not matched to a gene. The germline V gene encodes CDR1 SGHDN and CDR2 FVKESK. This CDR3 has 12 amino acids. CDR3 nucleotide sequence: TGTGCCAGCAGGTCTAGCGGTAGGGAGCAGTACTTC. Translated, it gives CASRSSGREQYF.

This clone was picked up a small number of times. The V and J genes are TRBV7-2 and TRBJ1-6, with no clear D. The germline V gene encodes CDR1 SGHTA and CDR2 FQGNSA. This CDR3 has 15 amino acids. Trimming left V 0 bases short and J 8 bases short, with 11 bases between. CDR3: CASSLATGGHSPLHF. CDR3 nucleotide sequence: TGTGCCAGCAGCTTAGCAACCGGAGGGCATTCACCCCTCCACTTT.

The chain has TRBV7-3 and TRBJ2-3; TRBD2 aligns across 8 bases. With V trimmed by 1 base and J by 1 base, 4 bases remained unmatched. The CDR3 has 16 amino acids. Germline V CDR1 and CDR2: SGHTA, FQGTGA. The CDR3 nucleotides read TGTGCCAGCAGCTTAAGGGGACTAGAAGGCACAGATACGCAGTATTTT. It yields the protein CASSLRGLEGTDTQYF.

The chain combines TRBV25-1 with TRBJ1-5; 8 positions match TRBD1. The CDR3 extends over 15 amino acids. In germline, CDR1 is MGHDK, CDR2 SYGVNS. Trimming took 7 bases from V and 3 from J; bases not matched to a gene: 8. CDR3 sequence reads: CASTPGTGINQPQHF. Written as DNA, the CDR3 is TGTGCCAGCACCCCCGGGACAGGCATCAATCAGCCCCAGCATTTT.

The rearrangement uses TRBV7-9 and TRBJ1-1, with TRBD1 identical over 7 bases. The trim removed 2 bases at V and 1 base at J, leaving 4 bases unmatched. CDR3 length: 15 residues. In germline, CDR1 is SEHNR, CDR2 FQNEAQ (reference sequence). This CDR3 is CASSLPDRPNTEAFF. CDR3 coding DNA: TGTGCCAGCAGCTTACCGGACAGGCCGAACACTGAAGCTTTCTTT.